This T cell receptor beta chain originates from a study of cytomegalovirus exposure and HLA in healthy donors. Deletions cut 6 bases from V and 8 bases from J, with 17 bases between. Germline CDR1 is MNHEY and CDR2 is SVGAGI. CDR3 length: 14 amino acids. PCR employed 60 Vbeta and 13 Jbeta primers. Some clones are missing from TCRdb's copy, which holds only in-frame ones; the method was immunoSEQ multiplex PCR. The table includes some 180,000 clones, 70% to 80% detected once. This clone was observed once. Its antigen is not known. Study conclusions and caveats: Beyond CMV serostatus, there was no information to go on about immune exposure. Relative to equally common others, HLA-associated TCR beta chains showed greater clonal expansion in a later analysis.

The origin of this receptor is a man younger than 35 in good health and CMV-seronegative. This rearrangement joins TRBV6-5 to TRBJ1-3, with D tentatively TRBD1 (6 bases). The sample was PBMCs. For the CDR3, the DNA is TGTGCCAGCAGACGGGGGGGCCGGGGACACACCATATATTTT. This sequence encodes CASRRGGRGHTIYF.